These 18 T cell receptor beta chains were sequenced from one sample in a study of blood T cell repertoires in COVID-19. Clones were read by immunoSEQ multiplex PCR, and TCRdb kept only the in-frame ones, dropping some. The sample consists of roughly 100,000 clones, 82% of them appearing once. Sequenced input: peripheral blood. These receptors were obtained from a man in his sixties with acute or convalescent COVID-19.

This CDR3 reads CASLDRTRETQYF. CDR3 nucleotide sequence: TGTGCCAGCTTGGACAGGACGAGAGAGACCCAGTACTTC. The chain joins TRBV12-3 or TRBV12-4 to TRBJ2-5; 7 nucleotides match TRBD1. The V gene end was trimmed by 8 bases and the J gene end by 4 bases; junction bases not matched to a gene: 7. This CDR3 has 13 residues.

The gene calls are TRBV14 and TRBJ2-5; 15 bases map to TRBD2. CDR3 length equals 16 residues. Germline V gene lookup returns CDR1 SGHDN and CDR2 FVKESK. V lost 4 bases to trimming and J lost 7 bases; unmatched junction nucleotides: 7. The CDR3 DNA is TGTGCCAGCAGCCGTCAATCGGGACTAGCGGGAGGGACCCAGTACTTC. Translating gives CASSRQSGLAGGTQYF.

This clone was picked up one time. V is TRBV11-3 and J is TRBJ1-3, with D unresolved. The CDR3 contains 14 residues. V shed 5 bases and J shed 0 bases, with 8 bases lying between them. The germline gives CDR1 SGHNT, CDR2 YENEEA. CDR3 loop: CASSPVFSGNTIYF. The DNA of the CDR3 is TGTGCCAGCAGCCCAGTATTCTCTGGAAACACCATATATTTT.

The rearrangement uses TRBV5-5 and TRBJ1-5; 8 positions agree with TRBD1. The CDR3 runs 14 residues. Germline CDR1 and CDR2: SGHKS and YYEKEE (reference sequence). V lost 3 bases to trimming and J lost 5 bases; unmatched junction nucleotides: 4. The CDR3 DNA follows: TGTGCCAGCAGCTGGACAGGGAGCGATCAGCCCCAGCATTTT. It translates to CASSWTGSDQPQHF.

The chain is built from TRBV15 and TRBJ1-4, with D possibly TRBD1 on 6 matching bases. The CDR3 length is 15 residues. CDR1 LNHNV and CDR2 YYDKDF come from the germline V gene (reference sequence). Trimming removed 6 bases from V and 8 bases from J, with 19 bases in between. The CDR3 loop is CATRKFRGSEEKLFF. The CDR3 region has the DNA TGTGCCACCAGAAAATTCAGGGGCTCTGAAGAAAAACTGTTTTTT. The full variable domain, with the rest looked up from reference TRBV15 and TRBJ1-4, is DAMVIQNPRYQVTQFGKPVTLSCSQTLNHNVMYWYQQKSSQAPKLLFHYYDKDFNNEADTPDNFQSRRPNTSFCFLDIRSPGLGDTAMYLCATRKFRGSEEKLFFGSGTQLSVL.

J is TRBJ1-2 and V is TRBV15; the D is unclear. The CDR3 sequence is 14 residues long. Deletions cut 1 base from V and 4 bases from J, with 10 bases between. Germline loops: CDR1 LNHNV, CDR2 YYDKDF (reference sequence). CDR3 protein: CATSRVFQFYGYTF. DNA for the CDR3: TGTGCCACCAGCAGAGTTTTCCAATTCTATGGCTACACCTTC.

The gene calls are TRBV5-4 and TRBJ2-7, with a tentative D call TRBD2 (5 bases). This CDR3 spans 15 amino acids. The V end was cut by 4 bases, the J end by 2 bases, with 16 bases between. CDR1 is SGHNT and CDR2 is YYREEE in the germline V gene (reference sequence). The CDR3 protein is CASSPRVGRAYEQYF. In DNA, the CDR3 is TGTGCCAGCAGCCCACGAGTGGGGAGAGCCTACGAGCAGTACTTC.

V is TRBV14 and J is TRBJ2-4; weak D call: TRBD1 (6 bases). The CDR3 sequence is 16 residues long. Between the trimmed V and J ends, which lost 2 bases and 0 bases, there was a span of 11 bases. In germline, CDR1 is SGHDN, CDR2 FVKESK. The CDR3 nucleotides are TGTGCCAGCAGCCAACCGACAGGTCTAGCCAAAAACATTCAGTACTTC. This translates into CASSQPTGLAKNIQYF.

V and J are TRBV12-3 or TRBV12-4 and TRBJ2-5; the match to TRBD1 covers 7 bases. The CDR3 runs 13 residues. With 6 bases clipped from V and 2 bases from J, the junction kept 3 bases outside the gene matches. CDR3 bases: TGTGCCAGCAGCCGACAGGGTCAAGAGACCCAGTACTTC. Translating it yields CASSRQGQETQYF.

The chain employs TRBV4-1 and TRBJ2-2, with 12 bases fitting TRBD1. Trimming removed 1 base from V and 6 bases from J; junction bases left unmatched: 6. The CDR3 has 17 amino acids. Germline V gene data show CDR1 as MGHRA and CDR2 as YSYEKL. The CDR3 bases are TGCGCCAGCAGCCAAGTAATTGGGACAGGGGGCTCCGGGGAGCTGTTTTTT. Encoded protein: CASSQVIGTGGSGELFF.

This clone was counted a single time. The chain is built from TRBV7-2 and TRBJ2-7; unclear D gene. Trimming took 1 base from V and 4 from J, leaving 8 bases between them. The CDR3 consists of 13 residues. The germline V gene encodes CDR1 SGHTA and CDR2 FQGNSA. The CDR3 is CASSLESVYEQYF. DNA for the CDR3: TGTGCCAGCAGCTTAGAGTCGGTTTACGAGCAGTACTTC.

This rearrangement joins TRBV20-1 to TRBJ1-1, with D maybe TRBD1 (6 bases). The CDR3 totals 11 residues. Germline V gene sequence: CDR1 DFQATT, CDR2 SNEGSKA (reference sequence). In DNA form, the CDR3 reads TGCACGGGCAGGGGGAACACTGAAGCTTTCTTT. Amino acids: CTGRGNTEAFF.

The chain is built from TRBV7-8 and TRBJ2-5, with D unclear. Deletions cut 5 bases from V and 7 bases from J, with 11 bases between. There are 12 residues in the CDR3. Germline CDR1 and CDR2: SGHVS and FQNEAQ. The CDR3 protein is CASSPDTGTQYF. The CDR3, as DNA: TGTGCCAGCAGCCCCGACACCGGGACCCAGTACTTC.

The chain combines TRBV10-3 with TRBJ2-3; TRBD1 is a possible D gene (5 bases). Trimming cost V 3 bases and J 1 base, with 20 bases left between them. This CDR3 contains 18 residues. Germline CDR1 is ENHRY and CDR2 is SYGVKD. This CDR3 reads CAISDIIRQGEGTDTQYF. CDR3 nucleotides: TGTGCCATCAGTGATATAATAAGGCAGGGTGAGGGCACAGATACGCAGTATTTT.

The chain joins TRBV10-3 to TRBJ1-2, with 9 positions matching TRBD1. The CDR3 spans 17 residues. The ends lost 3 bases at V and 0 bases at J; junction bases unmatched: 8. CDR1 is ENHRY, CDR2 SYGVKD, per germline. As DNA, the CDR3 is TGTGCCATCAGTGAATGGGACAGGGCGAGATCTAACTATGGCTACACCTTC. Residues: CAISEWDRARSNYGYTF.

V gene TRBV30 combines with J gene TRBJ1-1; TRBD1 agrees at 11 bases. Germline CDR1 and CDR2: GTSNPN and SVGIG (reference sequence). CDR3 size: 16 residues. V trimming: 3 bases; J trimming: 4 bases; junction bases outside the gene matches: 10. This CDR3 is CAWRPQGTGGSTEAFF. The DNA for the CDR3 is TGTGCCTGGAGGCCCCAAGGGACAGGGGGGAGCACTGAAGCTTTCTTT.

The V call is TRBV11-2, the J call TRBJ1-2, with 8 bases identical to TRBD1. This CDR3 region has 14 residues. The trim removed 2 bases at V and 2 bases at J, leaving 1 base unmatched. Per the germline V gene, CDR1 is SGHAT and CDR2 is FQNNGV. CDR3 nucleotides: TGTGCCAGCAGCTTATACAGGGGGAACTATGGCTACACCTTC. Protein: CASSLYRGNYGYTF.

The rearrangement joins TRBV7-6 to TRBJ1-6; no clear D. V was shortened by 1 base and J by 9 bases, with 13 bases between the two germline ends. The CDR3 is made up of 15 amino acids. Per the germline V gene, CDR1 is SGHVS and CDR2 is FNYEAQ. The CDR3 coding sequence is TGTGCCAGCAGCTTAGAATCCTATCGAAGTTCACCCCTCCACTTT. Encoded protein: CASSLESYRSSPLHF.